Listed here are 27 T cell receptor beta chains from one sample, sequenced in a study of cytomegalovirus exposure and HLA in healthy donors. The primer mix had 60 Vbeta and 13 Jbeta primers. Using immunoSEQ multiplex PCR, the repertoire was profiled, and TCRdb retains in-frame clones only, with some absent. The repertoire holds approximately 170,000 clones, with approximately 75% as singletons. Sample: PBMCs. The receptor source for this set is a man aged 25 to 45 in good health and CMV-seropositive.

This clone was found a few times. This sequence joins TRBV7-2 and TRBJ2-3; 10 bases agree with TRBD2. The CDR3 is made up of 14 amino acids. Trimming at V came to 1 base and at J to 9 bases, leaving 4 bases not matched to a gene. Germline CDR1 reads SGHTA; CDR2 reads FQGNSA. The CDR3 region is CASSLERGGRTQYF. CDR3 in DNA: TGTGCCAGCAGCTTAGAGCGGGGGGGGCGGACGCAGTATTTT.

This sequence joins TRBV28 and TRBJ1-6; D might be TRBD1 (5 bases). Trimming removed 1 base at V and 7 bases at J, with 11 bases between. Germline V gene sequence: CDR1 MDHEN, CDR2 SYDVKM. The CDR3 consists of 15 residues. CDR3 residues: CASSLFRTTNSPLHF. Here the CDR3 DNA reads TGTGCCAGCAGTTTATTCCGGACAACCAATTCACCCCTCCACTTT.

This clone has a handful of counts. This chain links TRBV4-3 with TRBJ2-4, with 7 bases identical to TRBD1. CDR3 length: 12 amino acids. The V segment lost 4 bases and the J segment 6 bases; nucleotides outside the gene matches: 0. Germline V lookup: CDR1 LGHNA, CDR2 YSLEER. Written as DNA, the CDR3 is TGCGCCAGCAGCCCAGGGGGAAACATTCAGTACTTC. Its protein product is CASSPGGNIQYF.

With regard to this clone: A much larger clonotype is one base distant, so this may be a read error. The chain joins TRBV5-4 to TRBJ2-7; 10 bases match TRBD1. Unmatched junction bases numbered 5, after V lost 5 bases and J lost 3 bases. The length of the CDR3 is 14 residues. Germline assignment: CDR1 SGHNT and CDR2 YYREEE (reference sequence). CDR3: CASSPGTGDYEQYF. CDR3 coding DNA: TGTGCCAGCAGTCCCGGGACAGGGGACTACGAGCAGTACTTC.

The gene calls are TRBV10-3 and TRBJ1-5; D is unclear. The CDR3 has 16 residues. V lost 2 bases, J lost 5 bases, and 16 bases lay in between. Germline CDR1 ENHRY, CDR2 SYGVKD. The CDR3 sequence is CAISEGKRTEYQPQHF. The CDR3 DNA follows: TGTGCCATCAGTGAGGGGAAAAGGACTGAGTATCAGCCCCAGCATTTT.

V and J are TRBV4-3 and TRBJ2-3; 10 bases line up with TRBD2. Germline CDR1 reads LGHNA; CDR2 reads YSLEER. The CDR3 has 17 residues. Unmatched junction bases numbered 13, after V lost 3 bases and J lost 7 bases. The CDR3 loop reads CASSQEPRTSGSNTQYF. CDR3 bases: TGCGCCAGCAGCCAGGAGCCGAGGACTAGCGGAAGTAATACGCAGTATTTT.

V and J are TRBV2 and TRBJ2-5, with 9 nucleotides matching TRBD2. V lost 5 bases, J lost 5 bases, and 12 bases stayed unmatched. CDR1 is SNHLY and CDR2 is FYNNEI in the germline V gene. This CDR3 is 16 amino acids long. CDR3 in DNA: TGTGCCAGCAGTAGTGGGGCCAGGACTAGCGAGGAGACCCAGTACTTC. Residues: CASSSGARTSEETQYF.

This clone was seen once. J is TRBJ2-3 and V is TRBV4-3, with 8 bases that match TRBD2. CDR1 and CDR2 (germline): LGHNA, YSLEER. There are 16 residues in the CDR3. V trimming: 0 bases; J trimming: 1 base; junction bases outside the gene matches: 3. CDR3 loop: CASSQDRREGTDTQYF. In DNA, the CDR3 is TGCGCCAGCAGCCAAGATCGGCGGGAGGGCACAGATACGCAGTATTTT.

The chain employs TRBV7-3 and TRBJ2-1; 8 bases map to TRBD2. V was clipped by 5 bases and J by 7 bases; unmatched bases: 10. Germline lookup yields CDR1 SGHTA and CDR2 FQGTGA. This CDR3 spans 15 amino acids. CDR3 sequence (DNA): TGTGCCAGCAGCCCGACGGGGGGGGCGCGAAATGAGCAGTTCTTC. This gives the protein CASSPTGGARNEQFF.

The chain employs TRBV5-1 and TRBJ1-6; 8 nucleotides align to TRBD1. Germline CDR1 and CDR2: SGHRS and YFSETQ. The V segment lost 4 bases and the J segment 14 bases; nucleotides outside the gene matches: 11. This CDR3 region has 14 residues. In DNA, the CDR3 is TGCGCCAGCAGCCGGGACAGGAGTCTTGTATCCCTCCACTTT. Translating gives CASSRDRSLVSLHF.

The chain has TRBV14 and TRBJ2-7, with 7 nucleotides matching TRBD1. The CDR3 runs to 16 residues. Trimming removed 5 bases from V and 0 bases from J; junction bases left unmatched: 10. Germline CDR1 reads SGHDN; CDR2 reads FVKESK. CDR3: CASSDIVGQPSYEQYF. The CDR3 DNA is TGTGCCAGCAGCGACATAGTGGGACAGCCCTCCTACGAGCAGTACTTC.

This chain joins TRBV4-2 and TRBJ1-4; 7 bases agree with TRBD1. The V segment lost 1 base and the J segment 10 bases; nucleotides outside the gene matches: 9. Germline-derived CDR1 and CDR2 are LGHNA and YNFKEQ. CDR3 length: 15 residues. CDR3 residues: CASSQGQGDLVKLFF. Written as DNA, the CDR3 is TGTGCCAGCAGCCAAGGACAGGGTGATCTCGTAAAACTGTTTTTT.

In nucleotides, the CDR3 is TGTGCCAGCAGCTTAGCGGGGGGGGAATACAATGAGCAGTTCTTC. As protein: CASSLAGGEYNEQFF. V usage is TRBV7-3 and J usage is TRBJ2-1; 9 bases agree with TRBD2. Germline V gene sequence: CDR1 SGHTA, CDR2 FQGTGA. With 2 bases clipped from V and 4 bases from J, the junction kept 3 bases outside the gene matches. This CDR3 region has 15 residues.

The rearrangement uses TRBV15 and TRBJ2-5; a weak D match, TRBD2 (5 bases). Germline V gene data show CDR1 as LNHNV and CDR2 as YYDKDF (reference sequence). This CDR3 has 14 residues. Trimming took off 3 bases at V and 3 bases at J, with 11 bases between the two ends. The CDR3 sequence: CATSRGTGKETQYF. The CDR3 DNA sequence: TGTGCCACCAGCAGGGGCACGGGGAAAGAGACCCAGTACTTC.

The CDR3 here is CASGGLAGESSYNEQFF. In DNA, the CDR3 is TGTGCCAGCGGTGGGCTAGCGGGCGAGAGCTCCTACAATGAGCAGTTCTTC. The chain employs TRBV5-4 and TRBJ2-1, with 8 bases matching TRBD2. V gave up 7 bases and J gave up 0 bases; unmatched junction bases: 12. Germline CDR1 reads SGHNT; CDR2 reads YYREEE (reference sequence). This CDR3 is 17 amino acids long.

This chain links TRBV14 with TRBJ1-1, with no clear D. Germline-derived CDR1 and CDR2 are SGHDN and FVKESK. The CDR3 contains 13 residues. The V end lost 4 bases, the J end lost 1 base, and 7 bases lay between the germline ends. For the CDR3, the DNA is TGTGCCAGCAGCCCGACAAAGAACACTGAAGCTTTCTTT. Translated, it gives CASSPTKNTEAFF. The full variable domain, rest sourced from reference TRBV14 and TRBJ1-1, is EAGVTQFPSHSVIEKGQTVTLRCDPISGHDNLYWYRRVMGKEIKFLLHFVKESKQDESGMPNNRFLAERTGGTYSTLKVQPAELEDSGVYFCASSPTKNTEAFFGQGTRLTVV.

The chain couples TRBV7-9 to TRBJ1-2, with D hard to call. The V and J ends lost 1 base and 8 bases respectively, with 20 bases between them. Germline V lookup: CDR1 SEHNR, CDR2 FQNEAQ (reference sequence). This CDR3 contains 16 residues. This CDR3 reads CASSLDGTSQREGYTF. For the CDR3, the DNA is TGTGCCAGCAGCTTAGACGGTACAAGTCAAAGGGAGGGCTACACCTTC.

The J gene is TRBJ1-3, the V gene TRBV5-4; 7 bases are a match to TRBD1. Germline lookup yields CDR1 SGHNT and CDR2 YYREEE (reference sequence). The CDR3 is made up of 15 amino acids. Unmatched junction bases numbered 7, after V lost 4 bases and J lost 3 bases. CDR3 DNA sequence: TGTGCCAGCAGCCAGACAGGGCCCCGTGGAAACACCATATATTTT. Residues: CASSQTGPRGNTIYF.

This clone was seen once. The gene calls are TRBV15 and TRBJ2-7, with D maybe TRBD2 (6 bases). V was trimmed by 5 bases and J by 0 bases, leaving 11 bases between them. The CDR3 runs 14 residues. CDR1 LNHNV and CDR2 YYDKDF come from the germline V gene (reference sequence). This CDR3 reads CATSPRRGSYEQYF. DNA for the CDR3: TGTGCCACCAGCCCCAGGAGGGGCTCCTACGAGCAGTACTTC.

This sequence joins TRBV19 and TRBJ2-3, with D maybe TRBD2 (6 bases). The CDR3 loop spans 14 amino acids. V lost 6 bases and J 3 bases, leaving 13 bases between the germline ends. Germline-derived CDR1 and CDR2 are LNHDA and SQIVND (reference sequence). CDR3 residues: CASREGPGTDTQYF. The CDR3 DNA follows: TGTGCCAGTAGGGAGGGACCAGGGACAGATACGCAGTATTTT.

This chain joins TRBV7-9 and TRBJ1-1; D unresolved. CDR1 is SEHNR and CDR2 is FQNEAQ in the germline V gene (reference sequence). Trimming removed 2 bases from V and 5 bases from J, with 6 bases in between. The length of the CDR3 is 12 residues. This CDR3 reads CASSLFRTEAFF. The CDR3, as DNA: TGTGCCAGCAGCTTATTCCGGACTGAAGCTTTCTTT.

V gene TRBV11-3 combines with J gene TRBJ2-7; 8 positions match TRBD1. The germline CDR1 and CDR2 sequences are SGHNT and YENEEA. The CDR3 covers 14 residues. With 4 bases clipped from V and 3 bases from J, the junction kept 5 bases outside the gene matches. CDR3 coding DNA: TGTGCCAGCAGCTCCGGGACAGGAGTCTACGAGCAGTACTTC. Translation: CASSSGTGVYEQYF.

The genes are TRBV27 and TRBJ1-5; 7 bases line up with TRBD1. The length of the CDR3 is 17 residues. CDR1 is MNHEY, CDR2 SMNVEV, per germline (reference sequence). Losses at the gene ends were 6 bases for V and 2 bases for J; bases not matched to a gene: 13. CDR3 sequence (DNA): TGTGCCAGCAGACGCCAAAACGACAGGGCTGGCAATCAGCCCCAGCATTTT. Translating gives CASRRQNDRAGNQPQHF.

J is TRBJ2-3 and V is TRBV7-2, with 8 bases lining up with TRBD2. CDR3 size: 15 residues. Germline CDR1 reads SGHTA; CDR2 reads FQGNSA. V was clipped by 4 bases and J by 3 bases; unmatched bases: 6. The CDR3 DNA reads TGTGCCAGCAGCTCGGGACTAGGTCGGACAGATACGCAGTATTTT. Protein sequence: CASSSGLGRTDTQYF.

The J gene is TRBJ2-2, the V gene TRBV5-1; D call uncertain. V dropped 1 base and J dropped 6 bases, with 10 bases sitting between them. CDR3 length equals 14 residues. Per the germline V gene, CDR1 is SGHRS and CDR2 is YFSETQ. CDR3 in amino acids: CASSLTQIPGELFF. The CDR3 DNA reads TGCGCCAGCAGCTTGACCCAGATTCCCGGGGAGCTGTTTTTT. Based on the CDR3 plus reference TRBV5-1 and TRBJ2-2, the full variable domain is KAGVTQTPRYLIKTRGQQVTLSCSPISGHRSVSWYQQTPGQGLQFLFEYFSETQRNKGNFPGRFSGRQFSNSRSEMNVSTLELGDSALYLCASSLTQIPGELFFGEGSRLTVL.

V and J are TRBV11-2 and TRBJ1-3; 8 nucleotides line up with TRBD1. Trimming took 6 bases from V and 1 from J; bases not matched to a gene: 8. The CDR3 spans 16 residues. Germline lookup yields CDR1 SGHAT and CDR2 FQNNGV. The CDR3 region is CASRPQGGESGNTIYF. CDR3 nucleotide sequence: TGTGCCAGCAGGCCACAGGGGGGAGAATCTGGAAACACCATATATTTT.

The chain uses TRBV6-1 and TRBJ1-5; a possible D gene is TRBD1 (6 bases). The V gene lost 6 bases and the J gene lost 6 bases, with 15 bases spanning the gap. Germline-derived CDR1 and CDR2 are MNHNS and SASEGT. This CDR3 spans 14 amino acids. DNA for the CDR3: TGTGCCAGCAGAACCGGGACACCGGGTCAGCCCCAGCATTTT. This gives the protein CASRTGTPGQPQHF.